This TCR beta chain was documented in a study of T cells in Graves' hyperthyroidism and ophthalmopathy. TCR beta CDR3 region amplification was performed from RNA transcripts. HTBI primers drove first-round RT-PCR of the TCR CDR3. TCRdb independently ran MiXCR on the multiplex PCR reads; one entry per CDR3 protein. The sample yields a few hundred thousand distinct CDR3 sequences, under 20% seen once. The CDR3 is made up of 12 amino acids. V was shortened by 6 bases and J by 12 bases, with 13 bases between the two germline ends. Looked up from germline, CDR1 is SGHKS and CDR2 is YYEKEE (reference sequence). This clonotype was detected a few times.

This clonotype was sampled from a woman between 18 and 30 years old with Graves' ophthalmopathy. The chain carries TRBV5-5 and TRBJ1-6; D gene ambiguous. Sequences were obtained from blood. The CDR3 nucleotides are TGTGCCAGCAAAGGCTCCCGGGAACCCCTCCACTTT. It yields the protein CASKGSREPLHF.